What follows is one TCR beta chain and its context. The antigen is unknown. V dropped 0 bases and J dropped 3 bases, with 3 bases sitting between them. Germline CDR1 reads SGHRS; CDR2 reads YFSETQ. This CDR3 contains 12 residues. This entry belongs to a study of cytomegalovirus exposure and HLA in healthy donors. Study as a whole: Roughly 80 million unique TCRs from HLA-typed donors made up an early data release. Whole-study results and caveats: The classifier reportedly diagnosed cytomegalovirus status with high specificity and sensitivity. Reportedly, HLA-A and HLA-B alleles of most subjects were accurately predicted from TCR beta. Later analysis demonstrated an association between a missense DCLRE1C variant and TCR beta V- and J-gene trimming.

PCR used 60 Vbeta primers and 13 Jbeta primers. The repertoire was sequenced with immunoSEQ multiplex PCR; TCRdb's copy has only in-frame clones and lacks some. The sample records approximately 130,000 clones, roughly 60% being singletons. The chain carries TRBV5-1 and TRBJ1-1; no clear D gene. This clonotype was obtained from a woman aged 40 to 49 in good health and CMV-seronegative. Sequenced: PBMCs. Here the CDR3 reads CASSLADTEAFF. For the CDR3, the DNA is TGCGCCAGCAGCTTGGCCGACACTGAAGCTTTCTTT.